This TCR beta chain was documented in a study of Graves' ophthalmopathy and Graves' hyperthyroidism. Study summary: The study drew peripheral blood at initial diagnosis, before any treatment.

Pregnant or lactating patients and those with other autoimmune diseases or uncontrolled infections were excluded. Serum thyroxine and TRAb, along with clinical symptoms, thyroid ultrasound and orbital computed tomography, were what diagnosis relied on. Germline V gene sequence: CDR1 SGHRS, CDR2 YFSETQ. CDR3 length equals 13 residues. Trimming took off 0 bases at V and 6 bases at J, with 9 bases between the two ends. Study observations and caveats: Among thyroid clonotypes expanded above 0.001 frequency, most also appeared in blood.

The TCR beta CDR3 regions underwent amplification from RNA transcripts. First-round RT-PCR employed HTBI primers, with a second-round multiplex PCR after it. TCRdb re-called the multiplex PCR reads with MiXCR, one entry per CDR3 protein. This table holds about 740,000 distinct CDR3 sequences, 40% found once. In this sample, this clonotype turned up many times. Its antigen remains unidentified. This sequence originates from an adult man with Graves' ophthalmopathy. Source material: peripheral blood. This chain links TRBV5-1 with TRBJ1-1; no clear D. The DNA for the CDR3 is TGCGCCAGCAGCTTGGTCCGGGAGTCTGAAGCTTTCTTT. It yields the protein CASSLVRESEAFF.